The 18 T cell receptor beta chains reported below all come from one sample, sequenced in a study of OX40 agonist ivuxolimab in advanced cancers. Only in-frame clones appear in the TCRdb table, and some are missing; sequencing was by immunoSEQ multiplex PCR. The data show approximately 50,000 clones, about 88% seen once. This specimen consisted of CD4+ or CD8+ T cells sorted from blood, obtained in a trial of the OX40 agonist ivuxolimab. These receptors were obtained from an adult with an advanced solid tumor such as melanoma, head and neck, liver or kidney cancer.

This clone was observed a handful of times. The chain is built from TRBV4-1 and TRBJ2-1; no reliable D call. The CDR3 totals 14 residues. The V end lost 4 bases, the J end lost 4 bases, and 11 bases lay between the germline ends. The V gene's germline CDR1 is MGHRA and CDR2 YSYEKL. In nucleotides, the CDR3 is TGCGCCAGCAGCCCTGGGGTCAAATACAATGAGCAGTTCTTC. Translation gives CASSPGVKYNEQFF.

V gene TRBV19 combines with J gene TRBJ1-1; 9 bases agree with TRBD1. Germline lookup yields CDR1 LNHDA and CDR2 SQIVND (reference sequence). This CDR3 is built from 15 residues. With 7 bases clipped from V and 0 bases from J, the junction kept 6 bases outside the gene matches. The CDR3 nucleotides read TGTGCCAGTAAGGTACAGGGGGCTCTGAACACTGAAGCTTTCTTT. It encodes CASKVQGALNTEAFF.

This chain uses TRBV29-1 with TRBJ2-2; D unclear. Germline V gives CDR1 SQVTM, CDR2 ANQGSEA. The CDR3 length is 11 residues. With 3 bases removed from V and 9 bases from J, the gap between germline ends came to 8 bases. CDR3 region: CSVEVHRELFF. Here the CDR3 DNA reads TGCAGCGTTGAGGTACATCGGGAGCTGTTTTTT.

This clone was detected only once. The chain couples TRBV10-3 to TRBJ1-1, with a weak D call TRBD1 (5 bases). Deletions cut 4 bases from V and 2 bases from J, with 11 bases between. This CDR3 has 14 amino acids. CDR1 ENHRY and CDR2 SYGVKD come from the germline V gene. CDR3 loop: CAISGLDKNTEAFF. The DNA for the CDR3 is TGTGCCATCAGTGGTCTGGACAAAAACACTGAAGCTTTCTTT.

The V call is TRBV29-1, the J call TRBJ2-1; 14 nucleotides agree with TRBD2. The V gene end was trimmed by 8 bases and the J gene end by 1 base; junction bases not matched to a gene: 7. The CDR3 length is 16 residues. CDR1 is SQVTM and CDR2 is ANQGSEA in the germline V gene. The CDR3 DNA sequence: TGCAGCACTCGGACTAGCGGGGGGCGGTCCTACAATGAGCAGTTCTTC. This translates into CSTRTSGGRSYNEQFF.

The rearrangement uses TRBV4-2 and TRBJ2-7, with D perhaps TRBD2 (5 bases). CDR3 length: 15 amino acids. Trimming removed 4 bases from V and 1 base from J, with 14 bases in between. The germline CDR1 and CDR2 sequences are LGHNA and YNFKEQ. The CDR3 protein is CASSLYEGGSYEQYF. Here the CDR3 DNA reads TGTGCCAGCAGCCTCTATGAGGGCGGATCCTACGAGCAGTACTTC.

This chain joins TRBV7-8 and TRBJ2-7; D gene uncertain. CDR3 length equals 15 residues. Trimming stripped 3 bases from V and 0 bases from J, with 12 bases between. The germline gives CDR1 SGHVS, CDR2 FQNEAQ. CDR3 DNA sequence: TGTGCCAGCAGCTTTGGACGTCTCCACTCCTACGAGCAGTACTTC. Protein sequence: CASSFGRLHSYEQYF.

Here the CDR3 DNA reads TGTGCCAGCAGTATCGAAAGCAGGGCCACTGAAGCTTTCTTT. It yields the protein CASSIESRATEAFF. The V gene is TRBV6-6, the J gene TRBJ1-1, with D possibly being TRBD1 (5 bases). The CDR3 runs 14 residues. The V and J ends lost 5 bases and 4 bases respectively, with 14 bases between them. From germline, CDR1 is MNHNY and CDR2 SVGAGI (reference sequence).

The gene calls are TRBV4-1 and TRBJ2-3; D remains ambiguous. V was pared by 0 bases and J by 0 bases, with 10 bases between. The germline gives CDR1 MGHRA, CDR2 YSYEKL. The CDR3 is made up of 16 amino acids. CDR3 protein: CASSQDGSPSTDTQYF. The CDR3 DNA is TGCGCCAGCAGCCAAGATGGTAGTCCTAGCACAGATACGCAGTATTTT.

The chain uses TRBV27 and TRBJ2-7; D not certain. Trimming pared 7 bases from V and 5 bases from J, leaving 12 bases between. CDR1 is MNHEY, CDR2 SMNVEV, per germline (reference sequence). There are 12 residues in the CDR3. This CDR3 is CASKDARDEQYF. The CDR3 DNA reads as TGTGCCAGCAAGGACGCAAGAGACGAGCAGTACTTC.

The chain has TRBV29-1 and TRBJ2-1; 10 bases line up with TRBD2. The junction had 7 bases not matched to a gene; V was cut back by 6 bases and J by 2 bases. The V gene's germline CDR1 is SQVTM and CDR2 ANQGSEA. The CDR3 has 15 residues. The DNA for the CDR3 is TGCAGCGTCGACCCAAGCGGGGGGGCCTACAATGAGCAGTTCTTC. As protein: CSVDPSGGAYNEQFF.

The genes are TRBV7-9 and TRBJ2-7; tentative D call: TRBD1 (5 bases). In germline, CDR1 is SEHNR, CDR2 FQNEAQ (reference sequence). This CDR3 has 14 residues. Trimming stripped 0 bases from V and 5 bases from J, with 11 bases between. This chain's CDR3 is CASSLASGNNEQYF. The CDR3 DNA reads TGTGCCAGCAGCTTAGCGTCAGGGAATAACGAGCAGTACTTC.

This rearrangement joins TRBV4-2 to TRBJ1-2; 10 bases are shared with TRBD1. The V gene's germline CDR1 is LGHNA and CDR2 YNFKEQ. The V and J ends lost 0 bases and 7 bases, in that order; junction bases with no gene match: 5. The CDR3 consists of 15 residues. For the CDR3, the DNA is TGTGCCAGCAGCCAAGAAGGGACAGGGGTTAGTGGCTACACCTTC. It encodes CASSQEGTGVSGYTF.

The rearrangement links TRBV6-5 to TRBJ2-7; D is unclear. This CDR3 spans 16 amino acids. V was clipped by 0 bases and J by 0 bases, with 12 bases between them. Per the germline V gene, CDR1 is MNHEY and CDR2 is SVGAGI. In nucleotides, the CDR3 is TGTGCCAGCAGTTACTCGAGATTCTCGAGCTCCTACGAGCAGTACTTC. It encodes CASSYSRFSSSYEQYF.

V and J are TRBV19 and TRBJ1-1, with D hard to call. The V and J ends lost 3 bases and 3 bases respectively, with 17 bases between them. The CDR3 has 16 amino acids. The germline gives CDR1 LNHDA, CDR2 SQIVND (reference sequence). The CDR3 reads CASSMKFWGSDTEAFF. CDR3 bases: TGTGCCAGTAGTATGAAGTTTTGGGGTAGTGACACTGAAGCTTTCTTT.

The chain links TRBV13 to TRBJ2-2; D remains ambiguous. The CDR3 is made up of 11 amino acids. Germline V gene lookup returns CDR1 PRHDT and CDR2 FYEKMQ (reference sequence). Trimming pared 6 bases from V and 3 bases from J, leaving 2 bases between. The CDR3 bases are TGTGCCAGCAGGGACACCGGGGAGCTGTTTTTT. As protein: CASRDTGELFF.

The gene calls are TRBV27 and TRBJ1-1; 7 nucleotides agree with TRBD1. The CDR3 spans 15 residues. Per the germline V gene, CDR1 is MNHEY and CDR2 is SMNVEV (reference sequence). The V segment lost 3 bases and the J segment 6 bases; nucleotides outside the gene matches: 10. CDR3 sequence: CASSLLGAGGPEAFF. The CDR3 nucleotides are TGTGCCAGCAGTTTGTTGGGAGCAGGGGGGCCTGAAGCTTTCTTT.

V gene TRBV9 combines with J gene TRBJ2-1, with D possibly matching TRBD1 (6 bases). V was clipped by 6 bases and J by 0 bases, with 16 bases between them. This CDR3 has 16 amino acids. Germline-derived CDR1 and CDR2 are SGDLS and YYNGEE. CDR3 sequence (DNA): TGTGCCAGCAACCTAAACAGGGAGAGCTCCTACAATGAGCAGTTCTTC. Translation gives CASNLNRESSYNEQFF.